This T cell receptor (beta chain) comes out of a study of T cell repertoires in cytomegalovirus infection (dated by TCRdb to the late 2010s). A note on the overall study: Donor HLA type was relevant to the analysis, because carriage of CMV infection together with the matching HLA type was indicated by public TCR beta signatures.

Overall study outcomes, separate from this receptor: In the ex vivo response, HLA-C-restricted CMV-specific TCR beta clonotypes were dominant, and in two of eight donors the single most frequent clonotype came from this HLA-C-restricted group. In both this cohort and an independent cohort of 352 donors, the cumulative frequency of public TCR beta family members distinguished carriers of CMV infection plus the relevant HLA type.

This clonotype was observed a handful of times. Its target antigen remains unknown. Base qualities are not recorded, but no much larger clone differs from it by a single base. The instrument given in TCRdb is Illumina HiSeq 1500. TCRdb cleaned the public reads at Q25 with fastp, built clones with MiXCR and kept in-frame beta chains. Each entry merges the rows of one CDR3 protein and shows their most common DNA and genes. For this sample there are hundreds of thousands of distinct CDR3 sequences; about a sixth appear just once. Of the sample, around 12% is held by the ten largest clones. Between the V and J ends, shortened by 5 bases and 2 bases respectively, the junction contains 15 bases. Inclusive of the bounding cysteine and phenylalanine, the CDR3 is 15 residues long. CDR3 DNA is the only sequence kept; it has 45 bases, read in frame from the first base. The germline V gene specifies SGHRS as CDR1 and YFSETQ as CDR2.

Material: PBMCs. The receptor was isolated from a human donor in good health (CMV status not recorded). Some clones in this sample may be carry-over from other donors' samples. The chain links TRBV5-1 with TRBJ2-3; the D gene is possibly TRBD2, with 7 bases matching. The sequenced DNA: TGCGCCAGCAGGAGGGGGACTACGACCACAGATACGCAGTATTTT. It codes for CASRRGTTTTDTQYF.